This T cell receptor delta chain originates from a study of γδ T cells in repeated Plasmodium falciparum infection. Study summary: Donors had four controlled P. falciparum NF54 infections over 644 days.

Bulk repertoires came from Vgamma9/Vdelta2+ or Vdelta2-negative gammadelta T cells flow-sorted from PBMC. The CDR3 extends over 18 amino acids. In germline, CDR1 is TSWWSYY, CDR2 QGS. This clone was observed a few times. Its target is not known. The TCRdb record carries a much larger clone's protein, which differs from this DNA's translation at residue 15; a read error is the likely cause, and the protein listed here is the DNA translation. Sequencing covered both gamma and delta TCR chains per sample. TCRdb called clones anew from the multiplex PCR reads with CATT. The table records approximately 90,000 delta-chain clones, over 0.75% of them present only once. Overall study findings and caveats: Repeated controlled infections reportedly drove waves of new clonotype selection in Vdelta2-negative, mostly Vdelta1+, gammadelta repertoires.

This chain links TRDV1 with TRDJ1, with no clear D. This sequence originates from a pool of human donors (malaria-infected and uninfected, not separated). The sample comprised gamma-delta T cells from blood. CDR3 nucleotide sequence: TGTGCTCTTGGGGAAAGGTTCTTCGAGTACGAGTCCTCCGATAATCTCATCTTT. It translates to CALGERFFEYESSDNLIF.